This is a list of T cell receptor beta chains from one sample in a study of T-cell reconstitution after alpha-beta-depleted transplantation in children. TCRdb re-derived calls from the PCR reads in MiXCR, one entry per CDR3 protein. The data hold 200,000 to 250,000 distinct CDR3 sequences, with about 23% observed a single time. Specimen: PBMCs, collected before TCRalphabeta/CD19-depleted stem cell transplant. The receptor source for this set is a girl aged 2 to 10 with Fanconi anemia, due to receive a stem cell transplant. The CDR3 runs from the conserved cysteine through the conserved F or W. Each record gives: clone size, V gene, CDR3 length, D gene, J gene, CDR3 protein, CDR3 DNA. A D gene is named only where the DNA matches it firmly. Size is omitted from some rows. Given values are once, few, many or a class for expanded clones.

>many|TRBV20-1|14|.|TRBJ2-1
CSAKASLRFDEQFF
TGCAGTGCTAAGGCTAGCCTGAGGTTTGATGAGCAGTTCTTC
>many|TRBV7-3|13|TRBD2|TRBJ2-7
CASSLNRGGEQYF
TGTGCCAGCAGCTTAAATCGGGGGGGGGAGCAGTACTTC
>few|TRBV20-1|14|.|TRBJ1-2
CSARGPDYGVGYTF
TGCAGTGCTAGGGGACCAGATTATGGTGTGGGCTACACCTTC
>many|TRBV6-2/TRBV6-3|11|.|TRBJ2-3
CASSSDDTQYF
TGTGCCAGCAGCTCCGACGATACGCAGTATTTT
>many|TRBV29-1|15|TRBD2|TRBJ2-1
CSVGAGAYVDNEQFF
TGCAGCGTTGGGGCGGGAGCCTACGTCGACAATGAGCAGTTCTTC
>many|TRBV9|11|.|TRBJ2-5
CASSVAETQYF
TGTGCCAGCAGCGTAGCTGAGACCCAGTACTTC
>many|TRBV12-3/TRBV12-4|14|TRBD1|TRBJ2-7
CASSSRGLSYEQYF
TGTGCCAGCAGTTCCAGGGGGCTCTCCTACGAGCAGTACTTC
>once|TRBV20-1|15|TRBD1|TRBJ1-5
CSARDLNRGNQPQHF
TGCAGTGCTAGAGATCTCAACAGGGGAAATCAGCCCCAGCATTTT
>many|TRBV29-1|12|TRBD2|TRBJ2-7
CSVEGTSDEQYF
TGCAGCGTTGAAGGGACTAGCGACGAGCAGTACTTC
>many|TRBV25-1|14|.|TRBJ1-6
CASSVTGKNSPLHF
TGTGCCAGCAGTGTTACAGGGAAAAATTCACCCCTCCACTTT
>.|TRBV5-1|13|.|TRBJ2-7
CASSETGSYEQYF
TGCGCCAGCAGCGAGACAGGCTCCTACGAGCAGTACTTC
>.|TRBV20-1|14|TRBD1|TRBJ1-4
CSARRTGRGGELFF
TGCAGTGCTAGGAGGACAGGGAGAGGAGGGGAACTGTTTTTT
>many|TRBV2|13|.|TRBJ2-5
CASIRGSKETQYF
TGTGCCAGCATTAGGGGGAGTAAAGAGACCCAGTACTTC
>many|TRBV4-1|12|.|TRBJ2-7
CASSGVGYEQYF
TGCGCCAGCAGCGGAGTGGGGTACGAGCAGTACTTC
>many|TRBV6-1|13|.|TRBJ1-5
CASMRGAGQPQHF
TGTGCCAGCATGAGGGGGGCAGGACAGCCCCAGCATTTT
>many|TRBV11-2|16|TRBD2|TRBJ2-3
CASSHPTSGGGDTQYF
TGTGCCAGCAGCCATCCGACTAGCGGGGGAGGAGATACGCAGTATTTT
>few|TRBV7-9|15|.|TRBJ2-7
CASTSRQDSSYEQYF
TGTGCCAGCACATCCCGTCAGGACAGCTCCTACGAGCAGTACTTC
>many|TRBV20-1|14|TRBD2|TRBJ2-2
CSASPSLAEGELFF
TGCAGTGCTAGCCCCTCTCTAGCGGAGGGGGAGCTGTTTTTT
>.|TRBV29-1|13|.|TRBJ1-1
CSVERGGVTEAFF
TGCAGCGTTGAACGGGGGGGGGTAACTGAAGCTTTCTTT
>.|TRBV7-9|17|TRBD2|TRBJ2-2
CASRSLAGTPNTGELFF
TGTGCCAGCAGATCTCTAGCGGGGACACCGAACACCGGGGAGCTGTTTTTT
>.|TRBV5-1|14|TRBD1|TRBJ1-2
CASSRTGDNYGYTF
TGCGCCAGCAGCCGGACAGGGGATAACTATGGCTACACCTTC
>.|TRBV2|13|.|TRBJ2-5
CASRQGGPGTQYF
TGTGCCAGCAGACAGGGGGGGCCGGGGACCCAGTACTTC
>once|TRBV29-1|11|.|TRBJ1-2
CSVTYRYGYTF
TGCAGCGTGACTTATCGTTATGGCTACACCTTC
>many|TRBV7-2|14|.|TRBJ2-5
CASSKRQRLETQYF
TGTGCCAGCAGCAAGAGACAGAGGCTGGAGACCCAGTACTTC
>many|TRBV12-3/TRBV12-4|15|TRBD1|TRBJ1-2
CASSLSRQGANGYTF
TGTGCCAGCAGTTTAAGCAGACAGGGGGCGAATGGCTACACCTTC
>many|TRBV20-1|15|.|TRBJ2-1
CSASVAAGGRNEQFF
TGCAGTGCTAGTGTGGCCGCTGGCGGGCGGAATGAGCAGTTCTTC